Listed below are T cell receptor beta chains from one sample, sequenced in a study of PD-1 blockade in classical Hodgkin lymphoma. Clones were read by immunoSEQ multiplex PCR, and TCRdb kept only the in-frame ones, dropping some. The data hold about 46,000 clones, with around 74% observed a single time. The sample consisted of peripheral blood mononuclear cells (PBMCs), taken before the fourth cycle of nivolumab. All receptors derive from a human donor with classical Hodgkin lymphoma. Each CDR3 is given with its conserved first and last residue. D genes are given only for firm matches. Rows give clone size only sometimes, using once, few, many, or a class for an expanded clone.

J gene | clone size | V gene | D gene | CDR3 DNA | CDR3 protein
TRBJ2-2 | . | TRBV28 | . | TGTGCCAGCACCCCGCTGAGGGGAATGGACACCGGGGAGCTGTTTTTT | CASTPLRGMDTGELFF
TRBJ2-3 | . | TRBV6-5 | . | TGTGCCAGCAGCCCATGGGGGATAGATACGCAGTATTTT | CASSPWGIDTQYF
TRBJ1-3 | . | TRBV7-2 | TRBD1 | TGTGCCAGCAGCTTGGGACAGTTGCACCTCTCTGGAAACACCATATATTTT | CASSLGQLHLSGNTIYF
TRBJ2-2 | . | TRBV27 | . | TGTGCCAGCAGTTACGACAGACGAGCGAACACCGGGGAGCTGTTTTTT | CASSYDRRANTGELFF
TRBJ1-2 | . | TRBV5-5 | TRBD1 | TGTGCCAGCAGCCCGGAGGGACAGGGGAACTATGGCTACACCTTC | CASSPEGQGNYGYTF
TRBJ2-5 | . | TRBV2 | TRBD1 | TGTGCCAGCAGGGATATCGTGACAGGGATTCAGGAGACCCAGTACTTC | CASRDIVTGIQETQYF
TRBJ2-2 | . | TRBV6-1 | . | TGTGCCAGCAGTCCGGACTGGGCGGGGACCGGGGAGCTGTTTTTT | CASSPDWAGTGELFF
TRBJ1-5 | few | TRBV10-3 | TRBD1 | TGTGCCATCAGTGATTCGGGACAGGGCAATCAGCCCCAGCATTTT | CAISDSGQGNQPQHF
TRBJ1-2 | few | TRBV6-1 | TRBD1 | TGTGCCAGCAGTGAAAGTAGGGGACAGGGCCGTCTCTTCCGAGGCTACACCTTC | CASSESRGQGRLFRGYTF
TRBJ2-2 | . | TRBV6-1 | . | TGTGCCAGCAGTTCAGGGGTAGACACCGGGGAGCTGTTTTTT | CASSSGVDTGELFF
TRBJ1-2 | . | TRBV25-1 | . | TGTGCCAGCAGGGCTGATGACCCACCGCCGCGGGGCTACACCTTC | CASRADDPPPRGYTF
TRBJ2-1 | . | TRBV28 | . | TGTGCCAGCAGAGGGGACGCGAGCTCCTACAATGAGCAGTTCTTC | CASRGDASSYNEQFF
TRBJ2-7 | once | TRBV28 | . | TGTGCCAGCAGTCCCCGGGCCAGTACGACCTCCTACGAGCAGTACTTC | CASSPRASTTSYEQYF
TRBJ2-5 | once | TRBV4-3 | TRBD2 | TGCGCCAGCAGCCAAGGGGCGGGAGGGCCAAAAAAAGAGACCCAGTACTTC | CASSQGAGGPKKETQYF
TRBJ2-1 | . | TRBV7-6 | . | TGTGCCAGCAGCCGGCAGGAGCTTAGCTCCTACAATGAGCAGTTCTTC | CASSRQELSSYNEQFF
TRBJ2-7 | . | TRBV28 | . | TGTGCCAGCAGTTCCTCCTCCTACGAGCAGTACTTC | CASSSSSYEQYF
TRBJ1-2 | few | TRBV6-4 | TRBD1 | TGTGCCAGCAGTGCCTCAACAGGGGTCTATGGCTACACCTTC | CASSASTGVYGYTF
TRBJ1-1 | . | TRBV6-5 | . | TGTGCCAGCAACCACGGGGGGTCGGACACTGAAGCTTTCTTT | CASNHGGSDTEAFF
TRBJ2-3 | . | TRBV7-7 | TRBD2 | TGTGCTAGCAGCTTAAGTCTAGCGGGAGCAGATACGCAGTATTTT | CASSLSLAGADTQYF
TRBJ2-5 | few | TRBV5-1 | TRBD2 | TGCGCCAGCAGCCGTGGACTAGCGCAAGAGACCCAGTACTTC | CASSRGLAQETQYF
TRBJ2-3 | . | TRBV28 | . | TGTGCCAGCAGCCACCGGAGTGCAGATACGCAGTATTTT | CASSHRSADTQYF
TRBJ2-3 | once | TRBV9 | TRBD2 | TGTGCCAGCAGCACCTTTCCGGGGGGGGCTAAGGGAGATACGCAGTATTTT | CASSTFPGGAKGDTQYF
TRBJ1-3 | . | TRBV19 | . | TGTGCCAGTAGTCACAAGAGCTCTGGAAACACCATATATTTT | CASSHKSSGNTIYF
TRBJ2-5 | . | TRBV11-3 | . | TGTGCCAGCAGCTTTGGACAGCAAGAGACCCAGTACTTC | CASSFGQQETQYF
TRBJ2-1 | . | TRBV18 | . | TGTGCCAGCTCACTCAACAGGGGGGGGAATGAGCAGTTCTTC | CASSLNRGGNEQFF
TRBJ1-2 | . | TRBV28 | . | TGTGCCAGCAGTCAGGACAGCTATGGCTACACCTTC | CASSQDSYGYTF
TRBJ2-2 | . | TRBV28 | . | TGTGCCAGCAGTTTAAGTCAGTATTACACCGGGGAGCTGTTTTTT | CASSLSQYYTGELFF
TRBJ2-1 | . | TRBV9 | . | TGTGCCAGCAGCGCGCGAAGGAATGAGCAGTTCTTC | CASSARRNEQFF
TRBJ2-7 | . | TRBV9 | . | TGTGCCAGCAGCAAAGCTTGGCCCAGGGACTACGAGCAGTACTTC | CASSKAWPRDYEQYF
TRBJ1-1 | . | TRBV7-6 | TRBD1 | TGTGCCAGCAGCTTAGGACAGGGTGAAGCTTTCTTT | CASSLGQGEAFF
TRBJ2-3 | . | TRBV6-4 | TRBD1 | TGTGCCAGCAGTGCCGGACAGGGGGCAGATACGCAGTATTTT | CASSAGQGADTQYF
TRBJ2-1 | . | TRBV9 | . | TGTGCCAGCAGCGTACGTGAGGCTGGTTACAATGAGCAGTTCTTC | CASSVREAGYNEQFF
TRBJ2-3 | . | TRBV11-3 | . | TGTGCCAGCAGCGCCCATCCTAGCGGCACAGATACGCAGTATTTT | CASSAHPSGTDTQYF
TRBJ2-1 | . | TRBV5-6 | . | TGTGCCAGCAGCTTGGGCCAGGGGGGCTACAATGAGCAGTTCTTC | CASSLGQGGYNEQFF
TRBJ1-1 | . | TRBV27 | TRBD1 | TGTGCCAGCAGTTCACAGGGGGCTCGGTTAAGGAACACTGAAGCTTTCTTT | CASSSQGARLRNTEAFF
TRBJ1-4 | . | TRBV6-6 | TRBD1 | TGTGCCAGCAGTTTCTCCGGGACAGATGGTAATGAAAAACTGTTTTTT | CASSFSGTDGNEKLFF
TRBJ1-4 | . | TRBV5-1 | . | TGCGCCAGCAGCTTCGCAGGGGAAAAACTGTTTTTT | CASSFAGEKLFF
TRBJ2-7 | once | TRBV6-5 | TRBD2 | TGTGCCAGCAGTTTCCGCAGCGGGATGTACTACGAGCAGTACTTC | CASSFRSGMYYEQYF
TRBJ1-5 | . | TRBV6-5 | . | TGTGCCAGCTCAGGGGATAGCAATCAGCCCCAGCATTTT | CASSGDSNQPQHF
TRBJ2-1 | . | TRBV25-1 | . | TGTGCCAGCAGTGAATTCGGGACCTCCAATGAGCAGTTCTTC | CASSEFGTSNEQFF